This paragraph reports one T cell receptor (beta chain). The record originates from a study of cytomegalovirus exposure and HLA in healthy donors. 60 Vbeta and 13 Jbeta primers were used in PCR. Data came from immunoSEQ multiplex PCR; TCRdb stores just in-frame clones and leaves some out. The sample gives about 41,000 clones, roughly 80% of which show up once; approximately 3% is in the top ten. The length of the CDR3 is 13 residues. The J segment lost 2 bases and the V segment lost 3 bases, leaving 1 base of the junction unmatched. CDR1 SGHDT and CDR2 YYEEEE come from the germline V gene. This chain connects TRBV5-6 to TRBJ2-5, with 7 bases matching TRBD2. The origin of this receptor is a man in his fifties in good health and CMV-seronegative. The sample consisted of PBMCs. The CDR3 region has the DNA TGTGCCAGCAGCTGGGGGGGACAAGAGACCCAGTACTTC. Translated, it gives CASSWGGQETQYF.